This T cell receptor (beta chain) was sequenced in a study of blood T cell repertoires in COVID-19. In the study overall: Material from acute and convalescent COVID-19 was sourced from the United States, Italy and Spain. PBMCs, B-cell-depleted T cells, or T cells provided the cDNA or gDNA that made up the material.

In the original workflow: Reference gene primers were amplified, and this amplification served to estimate nucleated cell counts. The repertoire was sequenced with immunoSEQ multiplex PCR; TCRdb's copy has only in-frame clones and lacks some. That table supplies the V and J calls and clone size; D and trimming were determined from the DNA. In the table there are around 130,000 clones, just over 75% of which are singletons. The sample taken for sequencing was peripheral blood. The TCR sequence derives from a human donor in a cohort sampled during active COVID-19.

In DNA form, the CDR3 reads TGTGCCAGCAGCCGACCCTTCCCCGGGGCTGAAGCTTTCTTT. It is translated as CASSRPFPGAEAFF. The V call is TRBV5-6, the J call TRBJ1-1; D not certain. There are 14 residues in the CDR3. Trimming left V 4 bases short and J 6 bases short, with 16 bases between. The germline V gene encodes CDR1 SGHDT and CDR2 YYEEEE.